This T cell receptor (beta chain) was observed in a study of technical replicates of blood from a handful of donors. V was clipped by 5 bases and J by 0 bases; unmatched bases: 10. This CDR3 region has 18 residues. Germline V gene sequence: CDR1 SEHNR, CDR2 FQNEAQ (reference sequence). Data came from immunoSEQ multiplex PCR; TCRdb stores just in-frame clones and leaves some out. The sample has about 56,000 clones, roughly 96% seen once. The sample was PBMCs. The clonotype was recovered from a human donor in good health. Some clones in this sample may be carry-over from other donors' samples. The genes are TRBV7-9 and TRBJ2-6; 7 positions agree with TRBD1. CDR3 residues: CASSPLPGTASGANVLTF. As DNA, the CDR3 is TGTGCCAGCAGCCCTCTTCCTGGGACAGCCTCTGGGGCCAACGTCCTGACTTTC.